The rows below give T cell receptor beta chains drawn from one sample of a study of blood T cell repertoires in COVID-19. Profiling relied on immunoSEQ multiplex PCR, and the TCRdb table lists in-frame clones only, not all of them. The table lists about 250,000 clones, roughly 84% of them singletons. Sequencing input: PBMCs or T cells enriched from blood (not recorded which). The receptors shown here come from a man aged 45-65 years who had recovered from COVID-19. Each CDR3 is given with its conserved first and last residue. D genes are given only for firm matches. Part of the rows lack a size; the others show once, few, many or a class for expanded clones.

D gene	V gene	clone size	J gene	CDR3 DNA	CDR3 protein
TRBD1	TRBV27	NA	TRBJ1-6	TGTGCCAGCAGTAACGGGGGGACAGGAGCGAATTCACCCCTCCACTTT	CASSNGGTGANSPLHF
TRBD1	TRBV6-5	NA	TRBJ2-1	TGTGCCAGCAGCATGGACAGGGTTCGTGAGCAGTTCTTC	CASSMDRVREQFF
NA	TRBV12-3/TRBV12-4	NA	TRBJ1-1	TGTGCCAGCAGTAAGACAGACACTGAAGCTTTCTTT	CASSKTDTEAFF
TRBD2	TRBV6-5	NA	TRBJ2-7	TGTGCCACCACCGTAGCGGGGGACTACTACGAGCAGTACTTC	CATTVAGDYYEQYF
NA	TRBV7-2	NA	TRBJ1-3	TGTGCCAGCAGCTTGGGAGGGTTCGCTGGAAACACCATATATTTT	CASSLGGFAGNTIYF
TRBD1	TRBV23-1	NA	TRBJ2-1	TGCGCCAGCAGTCGCCGACAGGGTTCCTACAATGAGCAGTTCTTC	CASSRRQGSYNEQFF
NA	TRBV29-1	NA	TRBJ2-7	TGCAGCGTTGACGAGGGGGGGTACGAGCAGTACTTC	CSVDEGGYEQYF
NA	TRBV2	few	TRBJ1-4	TGTGCCAGCAGTTTGGACACAACTAATGAAAAACTGTTTTTT	CASSLDTTNEKLFF
TRBD1	TRBV29-1	NA	TRBJ2-6	TGCAGCGTAAGACAGGGTGTAGCTACTGGGGCCAACGTCCTGACTTTC	CSVRQGVATGANVLTF
TRBD2	TRBV28	NA	TRBJ2-1	TGTGCCAGCAGTAAAAGCGGGAGCCTATACAATGAGCAGTTCTTC	CASSKSGSLYNEQFF
NA	TRBV11-2	NA	TRBJ1-5	TGTGCCAGCAGCTTAGATGGGGCGCCCCAGCATTTT	CASSLDGAPQHF
NA	TRBV28	NA	TRBJ2-1	TGTGCCAGCAGCCAGTTGCTTCCTGAGCAGTTCTTC	CASSQLLPEQFF
TRBD1	TRBV9	NA	TRBJ2-5	TGTGCCAGCAGCGTGGGACAGGGGGACGAGACCCAGTACTTC	CASSVGQGDETQYF
NA	TRBV11-3	NA	TRBJ2-5	TGTGCCAGCAGCTTAGGACAGACTAGGCCCCAAGAGACCCAGTACTTC	CASSLGQTRPQETQYF
NA	TRBV23-1	NA	TRBJ2-7	TGCGCCAGCAGTCAGTTGACCGCGGGATACTCCTACGAGCAGTACTTC	CASSQLTAGYSYEQYF
TRBD1	TRBV29-1	NA	TRBJ1-2	TGCAGCGTTGAAGATCAAGGGGGCCTCGACTATGGCTACACCTTC	CSVEDQGGLDYGYTF
NA	TRBV12-3/TRBV12-4	NA	TRBJ1-5	TGTGCCAGCAGTACAGGTGGCAATCAGCCCCAGCATTTT	CASSTGGNQPQHF
NA	TRBV18	NA	TRBJ2-7	TGTGCCAGCTCACCGAACAGGGCTTACGAGCAGTACTTC	CASSPNRAYEQYF
TRBD1	TRBV10-2	few	TRBJ2-7	TGCGCCAGCAGGGGACAGGGCGTCTACGAGCAGTACTTC	CASRGQGVYEQYF
NA	TRBV28	NA	TRBJ2-7	TGTGCCAGTCGCGAGGGATACGCTACTAGCCGGCTCCACGAGCAGTACTTC	CASREGYATSRLHEQYF
TRBD2	TRBV11-3	once	TRBJ2-7	TGTGCCAGCAGCTTACTCGGGACTAGTAGCGACGAGCAGTACTTC	CASSLLGTSSDEQYF
TRBD1	TRBV6-5	once	TRBJ2-7	TGTGCCAGCAGCGAGTGGACAGGGGGCTATGAGCAGTACTTC	CASSEWTGGYEQYF
NA	TRBV10-2	NA	TRBJ1-5	TGCGCCAGCAGGGGCCGGAATCAGCCCCAGCATTTT	CASRGRNQPQHF
TRBD1	TRBV5-1	NA	TRBJ2-7	TGCGCCAGCAGCTTGCTATTGCAAACCGCGGACAGGGCCTACGAGCAGTACTTC	CASSLLLQTADRAYEQYF
NA	TRBV7-6	NA	TRBJ2-6	TGTGCCAGCAGCCCATCCTCTGGGGCCAACGTCCTGACTTTC	CASSPSSGANVLTF
TRBD2	TRBV5-1	NA	TRBJ2-1	TGCGCCAGCAGCCCCCCTAGCGGACACTCCTACAATGAGCAGTTCTTC	CASSPPSGHSYNEQFF
NA	TRBV7-9	once	TRBJ1-6	TGTGCCAGCAGCCTTGGGGGGATGGGGGATAATTCACCCCTCCACTTT	CASSLGGMGDNSPLHF
NA	TRBV4-2	NA	TRBJ2-1	TGTGCCAGCAGCCAAGCGGGGAATTCTGAGCAGTTCTTC	CASSQAGNSEQFF
NA	TRBV6-2/TRBV6-3	NA	TRBJ2-7	TGTGCCAGCAGTTACGGGGGCCCCCAGGAGCAGTACTTC	CASSYGGPQEQYF
NA	TRBV7-2	NA	TRBJ2-7	TGTGCCAGCAGCACCCGCGGGGACTACGAGCAGTACTTC	CASSTRGDYEQYF
NA	TRBV9	NA	TRBJ2-4	TGTGCCAGCAGCGTAAGCCCGAAAAACATTCAGTACTTC	CASSVSPKNIQYF
NA	TRBV30	few	TRBJ1-2	TGTGCCTGGAGTGTACCTAGGACTTCGTCCCTCTATGGCTACACCTTC	CAWSVPRTSSLYGYTF